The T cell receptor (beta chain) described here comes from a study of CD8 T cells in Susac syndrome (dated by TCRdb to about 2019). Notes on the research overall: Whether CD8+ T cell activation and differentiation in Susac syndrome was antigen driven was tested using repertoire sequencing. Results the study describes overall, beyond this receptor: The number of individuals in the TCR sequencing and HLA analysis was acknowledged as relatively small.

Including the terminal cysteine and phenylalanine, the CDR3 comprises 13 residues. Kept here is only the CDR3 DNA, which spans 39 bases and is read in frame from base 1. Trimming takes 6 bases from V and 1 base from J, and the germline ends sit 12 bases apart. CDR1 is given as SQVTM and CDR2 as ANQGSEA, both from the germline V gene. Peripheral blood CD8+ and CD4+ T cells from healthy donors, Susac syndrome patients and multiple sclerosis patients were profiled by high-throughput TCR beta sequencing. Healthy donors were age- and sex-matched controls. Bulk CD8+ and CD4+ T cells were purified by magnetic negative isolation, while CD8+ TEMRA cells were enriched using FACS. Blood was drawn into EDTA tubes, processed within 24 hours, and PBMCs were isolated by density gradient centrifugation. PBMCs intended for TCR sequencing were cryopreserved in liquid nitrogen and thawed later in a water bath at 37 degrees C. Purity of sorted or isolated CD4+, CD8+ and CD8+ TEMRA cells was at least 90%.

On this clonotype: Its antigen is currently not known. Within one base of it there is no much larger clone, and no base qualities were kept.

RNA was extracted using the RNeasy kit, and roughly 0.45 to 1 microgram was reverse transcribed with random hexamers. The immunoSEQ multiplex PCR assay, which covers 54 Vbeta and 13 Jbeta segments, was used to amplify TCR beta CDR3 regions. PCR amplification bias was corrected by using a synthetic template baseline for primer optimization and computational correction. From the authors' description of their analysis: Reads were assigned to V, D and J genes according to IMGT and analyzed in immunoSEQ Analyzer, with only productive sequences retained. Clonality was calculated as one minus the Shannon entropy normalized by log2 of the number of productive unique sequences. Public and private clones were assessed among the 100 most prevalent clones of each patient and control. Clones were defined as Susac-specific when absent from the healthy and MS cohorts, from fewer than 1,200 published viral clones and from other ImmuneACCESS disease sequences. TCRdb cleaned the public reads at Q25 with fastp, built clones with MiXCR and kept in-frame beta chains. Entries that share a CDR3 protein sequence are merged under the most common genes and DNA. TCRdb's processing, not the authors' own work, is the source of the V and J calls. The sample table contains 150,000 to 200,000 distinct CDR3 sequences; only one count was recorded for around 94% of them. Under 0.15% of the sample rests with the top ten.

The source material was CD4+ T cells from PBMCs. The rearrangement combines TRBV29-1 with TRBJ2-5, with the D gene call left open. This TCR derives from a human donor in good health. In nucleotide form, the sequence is TGCAGCGTCCTGCTGCGGTTCCAAGAGACCCAGTACTTC. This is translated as CSVLLRFQETQYF.